This T cell receptor (beta chain) was obtained from a study of T cells after yellow fever vaccination. TCRdb reanalysed the 5' RACE reads using MiXCR and keeps one entry per CDR3 protein. Among about 160,000 distinct CDR3 sequences listed, 7% to 10% were seen once. The CDR3 is made up of 17 amino acids. The junction had 15 bases not matched to a gene; V was cut back by 0 bases and J by 9 bases. CDR1 is SGDLS and CDR2 is YYNGEE in the germline V gene. Here the sequenced sample was CD8+ T cells sorted from PBMCs, taken 45 days after the yellow fever booster vaccination. The chain combines TRBV9 with TRBJ1-5; TRBD1 agrees at 7 bases. The clonotype originates from a man in his late teens or twenties who received the YFV17D yellow fever vaccine. CDR3 in amino acids: CASSVVEGTDEFRPQHF. The CDR3 bases are TGTGCCAGCAGCGTAGTCGAAGGGACAGACGAATTTAGGCCCCAGCATTTT.